This T cell receptor (beta chain) comes out of a study of T cells in narcolepsy. The wider study: Enrolled donors included narcolepsy type 1 or type 2 patients and healthy controls. Points from the study as a whole: Reportedly, autoreactive clonotypes were serially detected in patients' blood but not controls'.

Remarks on this clone: The antigen remains undetermined.

The junction had 10 bases not matched to a gene; V was cut back by 7 bases and J by 0 bases. The CDR3 totals 16 residues. Germline assignment: CDR1 SGHNT and CDR2 YYREEE (reference sequence). The repertoire was sequenced with immunoSEQ multiplex PCR; TCRdb's copy has only in-frame clones and lacks some. The sample shows over 25,000 clones, approximately 77% of them seen only once. Input material: memory (CD45RA-) CD4+ T cells from blood. V and J are TRBV5-4 and TRBJ1-1, with 9 bases lining up with TRBD1. The TCR was taken from a human donor in good health. CDR3 protein: CASSGTGSPMNTEAFF. The CDR3 DNA is TGTGCCAGCTCCGGGACAGGGTCACCGATGAACACTGAAGCTTTCTTT.